The entry that follows covers one T cell receptor (beta chain) sequence. At least ten counts were recorded for this clonotype. Its binding antigen is unknown. Base qualities were left out, and no much larger clone turns up one base away. The data were obtained in a study of T cells in Graves' hyperthyroidism and ophthalmopathy (dated by TCRdb to about 2019). Regarding the study in general: Peripheral blood samples were taken at initial diagnosis, before any treatment was given. Whether ophthalmopathy could be predicted prospectively was tested in an independent validation cohort made up of 18 hyperthyroidism patients plus 17 patients who later progressed to ophthalmopathy. A discovery cohort of about a hundred patients, approximately 45 with Graves' ophthalmopathy and 55 to 60 with stable Graves' hyperthyroidism, was used to find distinguishing TCR V-J signatures. The study also compared thyroid tissue and blood T-cell repertoires from 6 or 7 Graves' hyperthyroidism patients. The paper describes TCR Vbeta CDR3 sequencing of about 140 peripheral blood samples, made up of around 41 ophthalmopathy patients, approximately 76 hyperthyroidism patients and about 17 progressor patients. For training and testing, the 100 or so patients in the discovery cohort were randomly divided in a 7:3 ratio. After blood sampling, hyperthyroidism patients were treated with methimazole at a starting dose of 30 mg daily, and ophthalmopathy patients were treated with high-dose intravenous methylprednisolone.

The study at large found these results: During validation, the model predicted progression to ophthalmopathy a median of about 6.5 months ahead of onset, with around 70% sensitivity and 72.22% specificity. Most expanded thyroid clonotypes (frequency above 0.001) were also detected in blood, a finding suggesting that blood repertoires may reflect thyroid immune responses. A 13 V-J signature model separated ophthalmopathy from stable hyperthyroidism, with roughly 88% sensitivity and about 81% specificity in cross-validation and 80%/75% in testing. No statistical method was used to fix the sample size in advance, and group allocation was not hidden from the investigators.

The TCR beta CDR3 regions were amplified from the RNA transcripts. For the first round of RT-PCR on the TCR CDR3, the HTBI primer set was used together with the Qiagen OneStep RT-PCR kit. A second multiplex PCR round built the libraries, followed by size selection and purification. The libraries were sequenced on an Illumina HiSeq2000 using paired-end 100 bp reads. In the original analysis: Raw data were processed with SOAPnuke, discarding reads with adapters, uncalled bases, mean Phred below 15, or no exact constant-primer or identifier match. High-quality paired reads were merged using COPE v1.2.5, and each unique nucleotide sequence was defined as a clonotype. Clonotypes were aligned to IMGT TRBV, TRBD and TRBJ reference segments using MiTCR v1.1. Analysis was restricted to V-J combinations with a frequency above 0.0001, which covered 99.2% of repertoires. The TCS score was defined as F50 (clonal expansion) divided by E x V (chaos), with BLOSUM62-based TCRdist calculated between CDR3 peptides within each V-J. Welch's t-statistics and random forest reduced 450 to 600 V-J features to roughly 13, which were used in a naive Bayes classifier (R e1071). TCRdb's own reprocessing of the public reads used fastp at Q25 and MiXCR and kept productive beta chains. Duplicate CDR3 protein sequences are folded into a single record with the most common DNA and genes. For this entry, the V and J calls and clone size follow TCRdb and not the study's own pipeline. For this sample there are fewer than 500,000 distinct CDR3 sequences; about 14% appear just once. Clones ranked in the top ten supply 20% to 25% of the sample.

Hyperthyroidism patients were newly diagnosed, had a disease duration of under 2 months, and were aged 18 to 65 years. Patients with uncontrolled infections, other autoimmune diseases, pregnancy or lactation were excluded. Diagnoses were based on clinical symptoms, serum thyroxine and TRAb, thyroid ultrasound and orbital computed tomography. Blood from progressor patients was collected at the time of first diagnosis with hyperthyroidism, before any ophthalmopathy symptoms had appeared. PBMCs were separated from 10 ml of fresh peripheral blood using Ficoll-Paque density gradient centrifugation. Progressor patients were initially diagnosed with Graves' hyperthyroidism and developed ophthalmopathy during follow-up. Total RNA was extracted with Trizol reagent, and quality was checked on an Agilent 2100 Bioanalyzer. Sequenced: blood. The TCR comes from a young man with Graves' hyperthyroidism that later progressed to Graves' ophthalmopathy.

In nucleotides, the sequence is TGTGCCAGCAGACCCGGGACAGGGAGGAATCAGCCCCAGCATTTT. It specifies CASRPGTGRNQPQHF. Recombination linked TRBV12-3 or TRBV12-4 to TRBJ1-5; 9 bases in the junction line up with TRBD1. Taken from cysteine to phenylalanine, the CDR3 has 15 residues. The only DNA kept is the CDR3, 45 bases in frame from the first base. Trimming leaves V shorter by 6 bases and J shorter by 4 bases, with the junction holding 7 bases beyond the gene matches.